The present entry profiles one T cell receptor beta chain with its context. The CDR3 has 16 amino acids. Germline V CDR1 and CDR2: KGHSH, LQKENI. With 2 bases clipped from V and 4 bases from J, the junction kept 9 bases outside the gene matches. These data come from a study of blood T cell repertoires in COVID-19. In the study's own analysis: Amplified reference gene primers provided the basis for estimating nucleated cell counts. Libraries were prepared by immunoSEQ multiplex PCR; TCRdb keeps only in-frame clonotypes and omits some of them. Clone size and the V and J calls come from that table; the DNA yielded D and trimming. The sample carries about 70,000 clones, roughly 86% recorded once.

The chain has TRBV18 and TRBJ1-2, with 8 bases that match TRBD1. The sequenced sample was peripheral blood. The clonotype comes from a woman between 65 and 79 years old with acute or convalescent COVID-19. Here the CDR3 DNA reads TGTGCCAGCTCACCAGATTGGAGACAGGGGACCTATGGCTACACCTTC. Protein sequence: CASSPDWRQGTYGYTF. Full variable domain (missing parts from reference TRBV18 and TRBJ1-2): NAGVMQNPRHLVRRRGQEARLRCSPMKGHSHVYWYRQLPEEGLKFMVYLQKENIIDESGMPKERFSAEFPKEGPSILRIQQVVRGDSAAYFCASSPDWRQGTYGYTFGSGTRLTVV.